This T cell receptor (beta chain) is from a study of control samples from healthy donors and cancer patients. J lost 8 bases, V lost 4 bases, and 9 bases had no gene match. The germline V gene encodes CDR1 SEHNR and CDR2 FQNEAQ (reference sequence). The length of the CDR3 is 15 residues. The assay was immunoSEQ multiplex PCR, and TCRdb's table has in-frame clones only and misses some. The sample consists of around 180,000 clones, approximately 86% of them appearing once. This clone turned up a few times. The V call is TRBV7-9, the J call TRBJ1-4; TRBD1 agrees at 8 bases. The clonotype was recovered from a woman aged 25-40 years in good health. Material for sequencing was blood. The CDR3 reads CASSSGAGGGEKLFF. CDR3 coding DNA: TGTGCCAGCAGCTCGGGTGCAGGGGGCGGCGAAAAACTGTTTTTT. Full variable domain (outside the CDR3, taken from reference TRBV7-9 and TRBJ1-4): DTGVSQNPRHKITKRGQNVTFRCDPISEHNRLYWYRQTLGQGPEFLTYFQNEAQLEKSRLLSDRFSAERPKGSFSTLEIQRTEQGDSAMYLCASSSGAGGGEKLFFGSGTQLSVL.